The 10 T cell receptor beta chains reported below all come from one sample, sequenced in a study of blood T cell repertoires in COVID-19. The method was immunoSEQ multiplex PCR; TCRdb's version includes in-frame clones alone and lacks a portion of them. This sample has 340,000 or so clones, with about 83% found just once. The sequenced sample was peripheral blood. The source of these receptors is a man aged 25-45 years with active or convalescent COVID-19.

This rearrangement joins TRBV9 to TRBJ1-1; the D gene is possibly TRBD1 (6 bases). The CDR3 is 13 amino acids. CDR1 and CDR2 from the germline V gene are SGDLS and YYNGEE. V shed 0 bases and J shed 9 bases, with 12 bases lying between them. The CDR3 bases are TGTGCCAGCAGCGTAGGGGAGGGGACAAAAGCTTTCTTT. It specifies CASSVGEGTKAFF. The whole variable domain, remainder taken from reference TRBV9 and TRBJ1-1, is DSGVTQTPKHLITATGQRVTLRCSPRSGDLSVYWYQQSLDQGLQFLIQYYNGEERAKGNILERFSAQQFPDLHSELNLSSLELGDSALYFCASSVGEGTKAFFGQGTRLTVV.

The rearrangement joins TRBV10-3 to TRBJ2-7; TRBD2 matches at 13 bases. J gave up 3 bases and V 6 bases, and 5 bases lay outside the gene matches. The CDR3 contains 15 residues. Germline CDR1 is ENHRY and CDR2 is SYGVKD. The CDR3 sequence is CAISQGLAGDYEQYF. CDR3 DNA: TGTGCCATCAGCCAAGGACTAGCGGGAGACTACGAGCAGTACTTC.

The gene calls are TRBV7-8 and TRBJ2-1; 12 bases fit TRBD2. Germline V gives CDR1 SGHVS, CDR2 FQNEAQ. The CDR3 is 16 residues long. The V segment lost 3 bases and the J segment 3 bases; nucleotides outside the gene matches: 3. CDR3 protein: CASSFSLAGGYNEQFF. The CDR3 nucleotides are TGTGCCAGCAGCTTTTCACTAGCGGGGGGCTACAATGAGCAGTTCTTC.

This clone occurred once. The chain carries TRBV11-2 and TRBJ2-2, with D perhaps matching TRBD2 (5 bases). This CDR3 contains 17 residues. Trimming stripped 2 bases from V and 5 bases from J, with 18 bases between. Germline V CDR1 and CDR2: SGHAT, FQNNGV. CDR3 region: CASSLRRFQRGTGELFF. The CDR3 DNA sequence: TGTGCCAGCAGCTTAAGGAGGTTTCAGCGAGGGACCGGGGAGCTGTTTTTT.

The CDR3 coding sequence is TGTGCCAGCAGCTTAGCAGGGGGCAATCAGCCCCAGCATTTT. Its protein is CASSLAGGNQPQHF. The genes are TRBV9 and TRBJ1-5; TRBD1 might be the D (6 bases). There are 14 residues in the CDR3. The germline V and J ends were trimmed by 4 bases and 2 bases, with 10 bases remaining between them. The germline V gene encodes CDR1 SGDLS and CDR2 YYNGEE.

V is TRBV29-1 and J is TRBJ1-1; D is perhaps TRBD1 (6 bases). The CDR3 spans 14 residues. The germline V gene encodes CDR1 SQVTM and CDR2 ANQGSEA. Trimming removed 2 bases from V and 5 bases from J, with 15 bases in between. CDR3 in DNA: TGCAGCGTTGAAAAGACAGGCAGTGGGACTGAAGCTTTCTTT. This gives the protein CSVEKTGSGTEAFF.

The V and J genes are TRBV5-4 and TRBJ2-1, with TRBD1 identical over 9 bases. The length of the CDR3 is 16 residues. Germline lookup yields CDR1 SGHNT and CDR2 YYREEE (reference sequence). V shed 0 bases, J shed 4 bases, and the junction held 5 bases outside the gene matches. CDR3 sequence: CASSLADRGDYNEQFF. CDR3 bases: TGTGCCAGCAGCTTGGCCGACAGGGGGGATTACAATGAGCAGTTCTTC.

This CDR3 is CASSFAGSVGAGELFF. CDR3 sequence (DNA): TGTGCCAGCAGTTTTGCCGGGAGTGTCGGGGCCGGGGAGCTGTTTTTT. The rearrangement links TRBV27 to TRBJ2-2; tentative D call: TRBD2 (6 bases). Germline CDR1 and CDR2: MNHEY and SMNVEV (reference sequence). The length of the CDR3 is 16 residues. Trimming cost V 3 bases and J 6 bases, with 17 bases left between them.

The chain employs TRBV7-9 and TRBJ1-5; D is ambiguous. The CDR3 contains 12 residues. The germline V gene has CDR1 SEHNR and CDR2 FQNEAQ (reference sequence). Trimming stripped 5 bases from V and 5 bases from J, with 7 bases between. The DNA of the CDR3 is TGTGCCAGCAGCCCCCCAGATCAGCCCCAGCATTTT. This translates into CASSPPDQPQHF.

This clone was recorded a few times. The chain is built from TRBV14 and TRBJ2-1; D is unclear. The germline V gene has CDR1 SGHDN and CDR2 FVKESK. V lost 1 base to trimming and J lost 10 bases, with 11 bases between them. This CDR3 is built from 13 residues. CDR3 sequence reads: CASSQGWAEEQFF. The DNA of the CDR3 is TGTGCCAGCAGCCAAGGGTGGGCTGAAGAGCAGTTCTTC.